Shown below are 26 T cell receptor beta chains from a single sample sequenced in a study of cytomegalovirus exposure and HLA in healthy donors. Vbeta (60) and Jbeta (13) primers were used in the PCR. Repertoires were generated with immunoSEQ multiplex PCR, while TCRdb's copy carries only in-frame clones and drops some. The repertoire has about 140,000 clones, around 72% of them found once; the top ten carry roughly 4%. The sequencing sample was made of PBMCs. Every receptor here comes from a man between 45 and 60 years old in good health and CMV-seropositive.

With regard to this clone: The final CDR3 position lacks the conserved phenylalanine or tryptophan, pointing to a likely read error. V and J are TRBV29-1 and TRBJ2-7; 7 bases align to TRBD1. Germline lookup yields CDR1 SQVTM and CDR2 ANQGSEA. V lost 6 bases and J lost 2; bases outside the gene matches: 4. The CDR3 runs to 12 residues. The CDR3, as DNA: TGCAGCGTGGCGGACAGGCCCTACGAGCAGTACCTC. It encodes CSVADRPYEQYL.

V and J are TRBV5-1 and TRBJ2-1; 7 bases are shared with TRBD1. CDR1 SGHRS and CDR2 YFSETQ come from the germline V gene. Trimming cost V 5 bases and J 5 bases; bases outside gene matches: 7. The length of the CDR3 is 14 residues. For the CDR3, the DNA is TGCGCCAGCAGACAGGGGAAGGTAAACAATGAGCAGTTCTTC. It specifies CASRQGKVNNEQFF.

V is TRBV10-1 and J is TRBJ1-1; the D gene is possibly TRBD1 (5 bases). Germline CDR1 WNHNN, CDR2 SYGVQD (reference sequence). CDR3 length equals 15 residues. Trimming shortened V by 3 bases and J by 4 bases, and 15 bases separated the two germline ends. The CDR3 is CASSDTRTIGTEAFF. Written as DNA, the CDR3 is TGCGCCAGCAGTGACACAAGGACAATCGGCACTGAAGCTTTCTTT.

The chain joins TRBV5-1 to TRBJ2-7; 7 bases match TRBD1. The junction had 7 bases not matched to a gene; V was cut back by 1 base and J by 3 bases. Looked up from germline, CDR1 is SGHRS and CDR2 is YFSETQ. CDR3 size: 15 residues. This chain's CDR3 is CASSLKMGQSYEQYF. The CDR3 DNA reads as TGCGCCAGCAGCTTGAAGATGGGACAGAGCTACGAGCAGTACTTC. The variable domain in full, with the rest retrieved from reference TRBV5-1 and TRBJ2-7, is KAGVTQTPRYLIKTRGQQVTLSCSPISGHRSVSWYQQTPGQGLQFLFEYFSETQRNKGNFPGRFSGRQFSNSRSEMNVSTLELGDSALYLCASSLKMGQSYEQYFGPGTRLTVT.

This chain links TRBV6-1 with TRBJ2-7, with 9 bases aligning to TRBD2. Looked up from germline, CDR1 is MNHNS and CDR2 is SASEGT. Trimming at V came to 3 bases and at J to 4 bases, leaving 7 bases not matched to a gene. The CDR3 totals 15 residues. The CDR3 bases are TGTGCCAGCAGTGATACGGGACTAGCTGAATACGAGCAGTACTTC. Translated, it gives CASSDTGLAEYEQYF.

This clone was picked up a small number of times. The chain is built from TRBV5-1 and TRBJ1-2; D gene unclear. Germline V CDR1 and CDR2: SGHRS, YFSETQ. The CDR3 sequence is 14 residues long. V was pared by 0 bases and J by 2 bases, with 8 bases between. The CDR3 DNA reads TGCGCCAGCAGCTTGGACCCTACCAACTATGGCTACACCTTC. Its protein is CASSLDPTNYGYTF.

The V and J genes are TRBV5-1 and TRBJ1-1; 8 bases map to TRBD1. Germline-derived CDR1 and CDR2 are SGHRS and YFSETQ. The CDR3 is 14 residues long. V trimming: 4 bases; J trimming: 3 bases; junction bases outside the gene matches: 5. This CDR3 is CASSQGAGDTEAFF. The CDR3 DNA sequence: TGCGCCAGCAGCCAGGGGGCCGGGGACACTGAAGCTTTCTTT.

The table lists this clone with a few counts. DNA of the CDR3: TGTGCCACCAGCAGAGCAGGGCTCGAGCAGTACTTC. It encodes CATSRAGLEQYF. The chain links TRBV15 to TRBJ2-7, with TRBD1 as a possible D gene (5 bases). Germline V lookup: CDR1 LNHNV, CDR2 YYDKDF (reference sequence). The CDR3 is 12 residues long. V lost 1 base, J lost 6 bases, and 7 bases lay in between.

The V and J genes are TRBV7-9 and TRBJ2-1; TRBD2 agrees at 11 bases. Germline-derived CDR1 and CDR2 are SEHNR and FQNEAQ (reference sequence). This CDR3 spans 18 amino acids. Trimming took 2 bases from V and 6 from J; bases not matched to a gene: 12. The DNA of the CDR3 is TGTGCCAGCAGCTTAATAGCGGGAGGGCCTGGGAATCGCAATGAGCAGTTCTTC. This codes for CASSLIAGGPGNRNEQFF.

This clone was seen ten or more times. The V gene is TRBV6-6, the J gene TRBJ2-3, with D possibly TRBD1 on 5 matching bases. With 10 bases removed from V and 3 bases from J, the gap between germline ends came to 14 bases. Germline V gives CDR1 MNHNY, CDR2 SVGAGI (reference sequence). This CDR3 is built from 13 residues. The CDR3 protein is CATAGIGTDTQYF. The CDR3 coding sequence is TGTGCCACGGCAGGGATCGGGACAGATACGCAGTATTTT.

This clone was recorded a few times. The genes are TRBV11-3 and TRBJ2-5, with D possibly being TRBD2 (6 bases). With 0 bases removed from V and 4 bases from J, the gap between germline ends came to 9 bases. The CDR3 has 14 residues. Germline V gene lookup returns CDR1 SGHNT and CDR2 YENEEA. CDR3 protein: CASSLDLASETQYF. The DNA for the CDR3 is TGTGCCAGCAGCTTAGATCTAGCGTCAGAGACCCAGTACTTC.

This clone was counted once. This rearrangement joins TRBV25-1 to TRBJ2-2, with TRBD1 identical over 7 bases. The CDR3 length is 16 residues. V dropped 6 bases and J dropped 1; count of bases not matched to a gene: 8. The germline CDR1 and CDR2 sequences are MGHDK and SYGVNS. The CDR3 is CASSTGQTMNTGELFF. DNA for the CDR3: TGTGCCAGCAGCACGGGACAGACGATGAACACCGGGGAGCTGTTTTTT.

This chain connects TRBV5-8 to TRBJ2-7; D is ambiguous. This CDR3 is built from 14 residues. V was clipped by 0 bases and J by 9 bases, with 16 bases between them. Germline assignment: CDR1 SGHTS and CDR2 YDEGEE. This CDR3 reads CASSLALTGTVQYF. For the CDR3, the DNA is TGTGCCAGCAGCTTGGCCCTGACTGGTACGGTGCAGTACTTC.

This rearrangement joins TRBV6-1 to TRBJ2-5, with D uncertain. Germline V gives CDR1 MNHNS, CDR2 SASEGT. The CDR3 is 15 residues long. V lost 2 bases to trimming and J lost 2 bases, with 12 bases between them. CDR3 in DNA: TGTGCCAGCAGTGAACGTCAGATAACGCAAGAGACCCAGTACTTC. This translates into CASSERQITQETQYF.

The chain employs TRBV6-1 and TRBJ1-1; TRBD1 might be the D (6 bases). The CDR3 runs 13 residues. Germline V CDR1 and CDR2: MNHNS, SASEGT. V lost 4 bases, J lost 3 bases, and 9 bases lay in between. The CDR3 DNA sequence: TGTGCCAGCAGTGCCAACAGGGACACTGAAGCTTTCTTT. Translation: CASSANRDTEAFF.

J is TRBJ1-4 and V is TRBV5-1; D unresolved. This CDR3 is 15 amino acids long. V dropped 0 bases and J dropped 8 bases, with 14 bases sitting between them. From germline, CDR1 is SGHRS and CDR2 YFSETQ. The CDR3 nucleotides read TGCGCCAGCAGCTTGGTAGGTTCCAGCGGGGAAAAACTGTTTTTT. Its protein product is CASSLVGSSGEKLFF.

A few counts support this clone. The V gene is TRBV4-2, the J gene TRBJ2-3, with 13 bases identical to TRBD2. CDR1 is LGHNA and CDR2 is YNFKEQ in the germline V gene. The length of the CDR3 is 18 residues. V shed 5 bases, J shed 3 bases, and the junction held 11 bases outside the gene matches. CDR3 in amino acids: CASSLGRGLAGRTDTQYF. The CDR3 DNA reads TGTGCCAGCAGCTTGGGGAGGGGACTAGCGGGACGAACAGATACGCAGTATTTT.

This clone was seen a single time. The rearrangement links TRBV6-5 to TRBJ1-2; 7 nucleotides match TRBD1. CDR1 is MNHEY, CDR2 SVGAGI, per germline. V shed 4 bases and J 6 bases; nucleotides not matched to a gene: 5. The CDR3 extends over 13 amino acids. Here the CDR3 DNA reads TGTGCCAGCAGTTTACGGGACAGTAATGGCTACACCTTC. Its translation: CASSLRDSNGYTF.

This clone was observed a few times. This chain links TRBV6-5 with TRBJ2-7; D may be TRBD2 (6 bases). Germline lookup yields CDR1 MNHEY and CDR2 SVGAGI. V was trimmed by 6 bases and J by 7 bases, leaving 16 bases between them. The CDR3 covers 13 residues. In DNA, the CDR3 is TGTGCCAGCAGCCCCCGCGCGGCGGGAGAGCAGTACTTC. This gives the protein CASSPRAAGEQYF.

This rearrangement joins TRBV18 to TRBJ1-1, with 7 bases aligning to TRBD1. The CDR3 runs 13 residues. Germline lookup yields CDR1 KGHSH and CDR2 LQKENI. V shed 4 bases and J 3 bases; nucleotides not matched to a gene: 2. In nucleotides, the CDR3 is TGTGCCAGCTCACAGGGGGCGTACACTGAAGCTTTCTTT. Amino acids: CASSQGAYTEAFF.

This chain joins TRBV18 and TRBJ2-7; 11 bases are a match to TRBD1. V lost 2 bases to trimming and J lost 6 bases; unmatched junction nucleotides: 6. CDR1 is KGHSH and CDR2 is LQKENI in the germline V gene. The CDR3 is 15 amino acids. The CDR3 loop is CASSPSRDRGAEQYF. Written as DNA, the CDR3 is TGTGCCAGCTCACCATCCCGGGACAGGGGGGCCGAGCAGTACTTC.

A word on this clone: In the same sample, other DNA sequences code for this CDR3. The V and J genes are TRBV14 and TRBJ1-2; maybe TRBD1 (5 bases). The CDR3 contains 14 residues. The V and J ends lost 2 bases and 2 bases respectively, with 9 bases between them. Germline-derived CDR1 and CDR2 are SGHDN and FVKESK. CDR3 bases: TGTGCCAGCAGCCAATACGGGGGGAACTATGGCTACACCTTC. Residues: CASSQYGGNYGYTF.

This clone was seen only once. The V and J genes are TRBV11-3 and TRBJ2-6; D is perhaps TRBD2 (5 bases). The V and J ends lost 7 bases and 0 bases respectively, with 10 bases between them. The germline CDR1 and CDR2 sequences are SGHNT and YENEEA. The length of the CDR3 is 15 residues. The CDR3 nucleotides are TGTGCCAGCATTGAGGGCCTCTCTGGGGCCAACGTCCTGACTTTC. Protein product: CASIEGLSGANVLTF.

The chain has TRBV4-2 and TRBJ2-1; 9 bases fit TRBD2. The CDR3 is 14 amino acids. V lost 8 bases to trimming and J lost 4 bases; unmatched junction nucleotides: 6. Germline CDR1 LGHNA, CDR2 YNFKEQ. The CDR3 DNA reads as TGTGCCAGCGCTCGGCGGGGGGGATACAATGAGCAGTTCTTC. Translating gives CASARRGGYNEQFF.

The chain joins TRBV27 to TRBJ2-3, with D possibly matching TRBD2 (6 bases). Trimming cost V 3 bases and J 5 bases, with 12 bases left between them. The CDR3 is 14 amino acids. Germline CDR1 reads MNHEY; CDR2 reads SMNVEV (reference sequence). CDR3 sequence reads: CASSFGGGIDTQYF. As DNA, the CDR3 is TGTGCCAGCAGTTTTGGTGGAGGGATAGATACGCAGTATTTT.

The chain joins TRBV11-1 to TRBJ1-2; 9 bases line up with TRBD1. V shed 5 bases, J shed 4 bases, and the junction held 8 bases outside the gene matches. The germline V gene encodes CDR1 SGHAT and CDR2 FQDESV (reference sequence). This CDR3 is built from 15 residues. CDR3 nucleotides: TGTGCCAGCAGCGTCAACAGGGGGCCCGGCTATGGCTACACCTTC. Its protein is CASSVNRGPGYGYTF.